This TCR beta chain was retrieved from a study of blood T cell repertoires in COVID-19. Study context: COVID-19 samples from acute and convalescent phases originated in the United States, Italy and Spain. PBMCs, B-cell-depleted T cells, or T cells provided the cDNA or gDNA that made up the material.

In the original workflow: How many nucleated cells were present was estimated from reference gene primer amplification. Some clones are missing from TCRdb's copy, which holds only in-frame ones; the method was immunoSEQ multiplex PCR. The D gene and trimming were derived from the DNA, and the V and J assignments and clone size from that table. The table includes some 90,000 clones, approximately 85% detected once. Germline V gene sequence: CDR1 SGHAT, CDR2 FQNNGV. CDR3 length equals 14 residues. The V end was cut by 1 base, the J end by 4 bases, with 10 bases between. Sequencing was carried out using peripheral blood. The J gene is TRBJ1-1, the V gene TRBV11-2; no definite D call. The clonotype comes from a human donor in a cohort sampled during active COVID-19. Written as DNA, the CDR3 is TGTGCCAGCAGCTTAGCCCTCGAGGGCACTGAAGCTTTCTTT. Translation gives CASSLALEGTEAFF.